Shown below are 24 T cell receptor beta chains from a single sample sequenced in a study of graft-versus-host responses after intestinal transplantation. TCRdb's table, derived via immunoSEQ multiplex PCR, lists solely in-frame clones and lacks some. The sample has about 8,100 clones, almost 70% seen once. Intraepithelial and lamina propria lymphocytes were freed from processed graft tissue. The sequenced sample was ileum tissue, obtained about 450 days after transplant. The origin of the receptors is a human patient who received an intestinal transplant, so some T cells may come from the graft donor.

This clone is judged medium-sized. The gene calls are TRBV7-8 and TRBJ2-3; 10 bases match TRBD2. The CDR3 contains 16 residues. Trimming at V came to 2 bases and at J to 5 bases, leaving 7 bases not matched to a gene. The V gene's germline CDR1 is SGHVS and CDR2 FQNEAQ. The CDR3 here is CASSLSPSGGVDTQYF. The CDR3 DNA reads as TGTGCCAGCAGCTTATCGCCTAGCGGGGGTGTAGATACGCAGTATTTT.

This clone was picked up one time. The chain uses TRBV2 and TRBJ2-2, with D perhaps matching TRBD1 (6 bases). V gave up 7 bases and J gave up 5 bases, with 23 bases separating them. CDR1 is SNHLY, CDR2 FYNNEI, per germline. CDR3 length: 17 residues. Written as DNA, the CDR3 is TGTGCCAGCATAGTGGAGAAAGGGGGTCGTACTACCGGGGAGCTGTTTTTT. Its translation: CASIVEKGGRTTGELFF.

This clone was picked up a small number of times. V is TRBV28 and J is TRBJ2-6; unclear D gene. The CDR3 totals 15 residues. The germline V gene encodes CDR1 MDHEN and CDR2 SYDVKM. The ends were cut back, 0 bases at V and 0 bases at J, with 3 bases in the middle. The CDR3 is CASSLWSSGANVLTF. The DNA of the CDR3 is TGTGCCAGCAGTTTATGGAGCTCTGGGGCCAACGTCCTGACTTTC.

The chain employs TRBV6-6 and TRBJ1-5; the D gene is possibly TRBD1 (5 bases). Deletions cut 5 bases from V and 0 bases from J, with 11 bases between. Germline V CDR1 and CDR2: MNHNY, SVGAGI (reference sequence). This CDR3 contains 15 residues. CDR3 residues: CASSDGQYSNQPQHF. In DNA form, the CDR3 reads TGTGCCAGCAGTGACGGACAATATAGCAATCAGCCCCAGCATTTT.

The chain recombines TRBV29-1 with TRBJ2-5, with D possibly being TRBD2 (7 bases). The CDR3 loop spans 14 amino acids. Germline CDR1 is SQVTM and CDR2 is ANQGSEA. V gave up 8 bases and J gave up 5 bases, with 21 bases separating them. CDR3 residues: CSSVDRGGPETQYF. In nucleotides, the CDR3 is TGCAGCTCAGTAGATAGGGGGGGCCCCGAGACCCAGTACTTC.

This chain links TRBV5-4 with TRBJ1-1, with D uncertain. V gave up 1 base and J gave up 3 bases, with 10 bases separating them. CDR3 length: 14 amino acids. The V gene's germline CDR1 is SGHNT and CDR2 YYREEE (reference sequence). The CDR3 nucleotides are TGTGCCAGCAGCTTGTCTCGGGGAGACACTGAAGCTTTCTTT. Residues: CASSLSRGDTEAFF.

This clone is medium-sized (0.01 to 0.1%). This chain links TRBV29-1 with TRBJ2-3; 8 bases match TRBD2. The CDR3 spans 17 residues. Germline V gene lookup returns CDR1 SQVTM and CDR2 ANQGSEA. Trimming took 4 bases from V and 1 from J; bases not matched to a gene: 13. Written as DNA, the CDR3 is TGCAGCGTTGGCGGGACTAGTGAATGGGATGGCACAGATACGCAGTATTTT. Its protein is CSVGGTSEWDGTDTQYF.

The V call is TRBV5-5, the J call TRBJ1-5, with D possibly TRBD1 on 5 matching bases. CDR3 length: 18 residues. V shed 4 bases and J shed 1 base, with 21 bases lying between them. Germline values: CDR1 SGHKS, CDR2 YYEKEE (reference sequence). CDR3 DNA: TGTGCCAGCAGCCCGGACCCCAGGGTTTGGGGGAGCAATCAGCCCCAGCATTTT. Encoded protein: CASSPDPRVWGSNQPQHF.

In this sample, this clone turned up a few times. The chain uses TRBV7-9 and TRBJ2-3; 7 positions agree with TRBD1. Losses at the gene ends were 5 bases for V and 4 bases for J; bases not matched to a gene: 12. The CDR3 is 16 amino acids. Germline V gene sequence: CDR1 SEHNR, CDR2 FQNEAQ (reference sequence). CDR3 nucleotide sequence: TGTGCCAGCAGCCCCCATGAGGGGGCGCTGGCAGATACGCAGTATTTT. This translates into CASSPHEGALADTQYF.

In this sample, this clone turned up a few times. The J gene is TRBJ1-2, the V gene TRBV9; D is perhaps TRBD1 (5 bases). This CDR3 region has 13 residues. The V end was cut by 0 bases, the J end by 7 bases, with 10 bases between. Germline values: CDR1 SGDLS, CDR2 YYNGEE. CDR3 nucleotide sequence: TGTGCCAGCAGCGTAGAGGCAGGGACTGGCTACACCTTC. This encodes CASSVEAGTGYTF.

In its sample, this clone was seen once. The V call is TRBV10-3, the J call TRBJ2-7; possible D gene TRBD1, 5 bases. Germline CDR1 ENHRY, CDR2 SYGVKD. The length of the CDR3 is 15 residues. V lost 5 bases, J lost 6 bases, and 20 bases lay in between. This CDR3 reads CAISQGGHPGTEQYF. The CDR3 DNA follows: TGTGCCATCAGTCAGGGCGGTCACCCCGGAACCGAGCAGTACTTC.

The V and J genes are TRBV10-3 and TRBJ2-1; D gene ambiguous. Between the trimmed V and J ends, which lost 0 bases and 0 bases, there was a span of 9 bases. Germline CDR1 and CDR2: ENHRY and SYGVKD. CDR3 length: 16 residues. The CDR3: CAISESWDSSYNEQFF. CDR3 nucleotide sequence: TGTGCCATCAGTGAGTCTTGGGATAGCTCCTACAATGAGCAGTTCTTC.

This chain joins TRBV6-6 and TRBJ2-7; perhaps D is TRBD1 or TRBD2 (5 bases each). CDR1 MNHNY and CDR2 SVGAGI come from the germline V gene (reference sequence). The CDR3 loop spans 13 amino acids. The V end was cut by 5 bases, the J end by 4 bases, with 12 bases between. CDR3 in DNA: TGTGCCAGCAGTCGTGGGGGTAATTACGAGCAGTACTTC. Amino acids: CASSRGGNYEQYF.

The chain uses TRBV28 and TRBJ2-4; D gene ambiguous. Germline loops: CDR1 MDHEN, CDR2 SYDVKM. The length of the CDR3 is 17 residues. Trimming cost V 3 bases and J 0 bases, with 15 bases left between them. Here the CDR3 reads CASSFISGLLAKNIQYF. CDR3 DNA sequence: TGTGCCAGCAGTTTTATTTCAGGATTACTAGCCAAAAACATTCAGTACTTC.

The rearrangement uses TRBV5-4 and TRBJ2-1; 7 positions agree with TRBD1. The CDR3 spans 16 residues. Germline CDR1 reads SGHNT; CDR2 reads YYREEE (reference sequence). Unmatched junction bases numbered 13, after V lost 3 bases and J lost 7 bases. The CDR3 sequence is CASSYPDEGARNEQFF. DNA for the CDR3: TGTGCCAGCAGCTACCCGGACGAGGGGGCGCGTAATGAGCAGTTCTTC.

By proportion, this clone is medium-sized. V usage is TRBV15 and J usage is TRBJ2-7; no clear D gene. The CDR3 consists of 13 residues. The ends were cut back, 3 bases at V and 3 bases at J, with 9 bases in the middle. The germline V gene encodes CDR1 LNHNV and CDR2 YYDKDF (reference sequence). The CDR3 DNA is TGTGCCACCAGCAGGGCCACAGACTACGAGCAGTACGTC. Amino acids: CATSRATDYEQYV.

This clone was recorded a few times. This chain links TRBV6-1 with TRBJ2-5; TRBD1 might be the D (5 bases). The CDR3 consists of 13 residues. In germline, CDR1 is MNHNS, CDR2 SASEGT. V dropped 6 bases and J dropped 0 bases, with 8 bases sitting between them. This CDR3 is CASSADNQETQYF. CDR3 coding DNA: TGTGCCAGCAGCGCGGACAACCAAGAGACCCAGTACTTC.

This clone was seen a single time. This sequence joins TRBV23-1 and TRBJ2-1, with a possible D match to TRBD2 (7 bases). TRBV23-1 is noted as an ORF with a role that remains uncertain. The CDR3 runs to 15 residues. The V end was cut by 7 bases, the J end by 7 bases, with 20 bases between. The CDR3 DNA reads as TGCGCCAGCAACCCACTAGCTGGGAGGGGGAATGAGCAGTTCTTC. As protein: CASNPLAGRGNEQFF.

This clone was seen more than once but under ten times. This chain joins TRBV14 and TRBJ1-1, with a weak D call TRBD1 (5 bases). This CDR3 has 13 residues. V lost 5 bases and J lost 5, with 12 bases in between. Germline CDR1 and CDR2: SGHDN and FVKESK. The DNA for the CDR3 is TGTGCCAGCAGCATCCCCGGGGGGACTGAAGCTTTCTTT. Its protein is CASSIPGGTEAFF.

The rearrangement links TRBV10-1 to TRBJ2-1; no firm D call. The CDR3 sequence is 19 residues long. V dropped 3 bases and J dropped 0 bases, with 21 bases sitting between them. Germline CDR1 reads WNHNN; CDR2 reads SYGVQD (reference sequence). DNA of the CDR3: TGCGCCAGCAGTGAACAAATGGACCAGCTTAAGTCCTCCTACAATGAGCAGTTCTTC. Its translation is CASSEQMDQLKSSYNEQFF.

This clone occurred once. V gene TRBV29-1 combines with J gene TRBJ2-1; the match to TRBD1 covers 8 bases. CDR3 size: 14 residues. Germline V lookup: CDR1 SQVTM, CDR2 ANQGSEA. With 4 bases clipped from V and 4 bases from J, the junction kept 6 bases outside the gene matches. The DNA for the CDR3 is TGCAGCGTTGCCGGGGACAGGAGGTACAATGAGCAGTTCTTC. It is translated as CSVAGDRRYNEQFF.

The chain links TRBV4-2 to TRBJ2-1; D possibly corresponds to TRBD2 (5 bases). Germline CDR1 reads LGHNA; CDR2 reads YNFKEQ. There are 15 residues in the CDR3. With 2 bases removed from V and 10 bases from J, the gap between germline ends came to 18 bases. The DNA of the CDR3 is TGTGCCAGCAGCCAATTCCCCACGGGGAGATCGGAGCAGTTCTTC. This translates into CASSQFPTGRSEQFF.

The chain carries TRBV27 and TRBJ2-3; D remains ambiguous. V lost 3 bases and J lost 1, with 8 bases in between. CDR1 and CDR2 from the germline V gene are MNHEY and SMNVEV (reference sequence). The CDR3 consists of 14 residues. The CDR3 bases are TGTGCCAGCAGTTTCCTCCCTGGCACAGATACGCAGTATTTT. Translating it yields CASSFLPGTDTQYF.

This clone occurred once. J is TRBJ2-7 and V is TRBV6-6; D is unresolved. CDR1 and CDR2 (germline): MNHNY, SVGAGI (reference sequence). The germline V and J ends were trimmed by 5 bases and 3 bases, with 11 bases remaining between them. The CDR3 consists of 13 residues. The CDR3 reads CASSQLDGYEQYF. The CDR3 DNA follows: TGTGCCAGCAGTCAACTGGACGGCTACGAGCAGTACTTC.